This entry features one T cell receptor beta chain sequence. Other nucleotide sequences from this sample produce the same CDR3. This sample was taken from a study of shared clonotypes between healthy human individuals. With 0 bases clipped from V and 3 bases from J, the junction kept 3 bases outside the gene matches. Germline values: CDR1 MNHEY, CDR2 SVGAGI. The CDR3 extends over 15 amino acids. TCRdb keeps only in-frame clones here, not all; method: immunoSEQ multiplex PCR. This sample has roughly 2.4 million clones; nearly 97% occur once, and the top ten carry 0.1% to 0.15%. V gene TRBV6-5 combines with J gene TRBJ1-2; 8 positions agree with TRBD1. The sequenced material came from naive CD4+ T cells sorted from blood. Regarding subset: CD45RA+ positively selected. The TCR was taken from a man between 18 and 35 years old in good health. The CDR3 DNA reads as TGTGCCAGCAGTTACTCGGCGACAGGGGACTATGGCTACACCTTC. Amino acid sequence: CASSYSATGDYGYTF.